This TCR beta chain is from a study of identifying expanded T cells in peripheral blood. The data were produced by immunoSEQ multiplex PCR, yet TCRdb's version contains in-frame clones alone and is incomplete. Of approximately 100,000 clones detected, approximately 89% appear once; the ten largest clones hold approximately 4%. With 0 bases clipped from V and 5 bases from J, the junction kept 8 bases outside the gene matches. The CDR3 contains 16 residues. Germline CDR1 reads GTSNPN; CDR2 reads SVGIG (reference sequence). Sample: blood. The TCR was taken from a person aged 18-70 years in good health. The chain carries TRBV30 and TRBJ2-5, with 11 bases that match TRBD2. Here the CDR3 reads CAWSVSPRLAGETQYF. In DNA, the CDR3 is TGTGCCTGGAGTGTAAGCCCCCGACTAGCGGGGGAGACCCAGTACTTC.